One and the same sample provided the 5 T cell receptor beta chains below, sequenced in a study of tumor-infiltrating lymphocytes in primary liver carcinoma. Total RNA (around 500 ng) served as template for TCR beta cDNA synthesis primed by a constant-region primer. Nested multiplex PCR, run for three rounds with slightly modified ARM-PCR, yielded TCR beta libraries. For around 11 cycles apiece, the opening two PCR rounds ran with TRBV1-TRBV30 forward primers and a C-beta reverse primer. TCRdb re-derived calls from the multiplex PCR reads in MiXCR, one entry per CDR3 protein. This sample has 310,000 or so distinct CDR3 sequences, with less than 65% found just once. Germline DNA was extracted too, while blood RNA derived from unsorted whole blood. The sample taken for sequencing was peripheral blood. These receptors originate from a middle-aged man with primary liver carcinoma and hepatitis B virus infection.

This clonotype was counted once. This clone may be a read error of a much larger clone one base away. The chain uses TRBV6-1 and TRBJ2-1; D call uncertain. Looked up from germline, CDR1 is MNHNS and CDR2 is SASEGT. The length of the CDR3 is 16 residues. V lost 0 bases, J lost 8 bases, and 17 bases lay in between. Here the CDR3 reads CASSEAPLSHLDEQFF. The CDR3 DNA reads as TGTGCCAGCAGTGAAGCTCCCTTGAGCCACCTCGATGAGCAGTTCTTC.

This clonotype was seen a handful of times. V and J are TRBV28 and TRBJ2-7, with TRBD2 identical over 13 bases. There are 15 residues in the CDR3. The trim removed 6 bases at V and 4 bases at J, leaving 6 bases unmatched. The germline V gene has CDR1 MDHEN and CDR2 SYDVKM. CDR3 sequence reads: CASSRTSGSKYEQYF. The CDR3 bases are TGTGCCAGCAGCCGGACTAGCGGGAGTAAGTACGAGCAGTACTTC.

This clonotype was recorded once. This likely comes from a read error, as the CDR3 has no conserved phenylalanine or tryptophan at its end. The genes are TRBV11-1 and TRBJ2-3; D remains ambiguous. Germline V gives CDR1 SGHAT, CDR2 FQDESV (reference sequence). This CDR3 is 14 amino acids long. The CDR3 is CASSPARGTDTQYL. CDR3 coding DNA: TGTGCCAGCAGCCCGGCCCGAGGCACAGATACACAGTATCTT.

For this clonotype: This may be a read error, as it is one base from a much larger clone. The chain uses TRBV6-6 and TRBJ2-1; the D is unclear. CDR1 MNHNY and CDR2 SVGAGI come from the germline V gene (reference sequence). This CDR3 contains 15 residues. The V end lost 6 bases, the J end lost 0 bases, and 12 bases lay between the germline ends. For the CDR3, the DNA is TGTGCCAGCAGCATCTTAACAAGCTCCTACAATGAGCAGTTCTTC. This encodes CASSILTSSYNEQFF.

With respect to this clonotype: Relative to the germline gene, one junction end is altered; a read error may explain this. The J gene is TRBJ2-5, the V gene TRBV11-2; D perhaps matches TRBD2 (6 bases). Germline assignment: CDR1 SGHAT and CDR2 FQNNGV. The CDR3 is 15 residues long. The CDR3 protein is CASSLVGGEERTRYF. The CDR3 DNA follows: TGTGCCAGCAGCTTAGTGGGAGGCGAGGAAAGGACCCGGTACTTC.